This T cell receptor (beta chain) was found in a study of low-dose radiotherapy and immunotherapy resistance in tumors. Study at large: Treatment of Cohort 1 consisted of 0.5 Gy per fraction every 2 weeks, adding up to 6.5 Gy.

This clonotype was seen more than once but under ten times. Priming of first-strand cDNA relied on TRAV- and TRBV-specific primers (covering alpha and beta chains). Over around 19 PCR cycles, TCRs were amplified from a constant-region primer and V-primer adapter. TCRdb itself ran the reads through MiXCR, one entry per CDR3 protein. The repertoire holds 16,000 or so distinct CDR3 sequences, with approximately 63% as singletons. This CDR3 is built from 11 residues. Trimming pared 6 bases from V and 6 bases from J, leaving 6 bases between. Germline lookup yields CDR1 SGHRS and CDR2 YFSETQ. Each patient who was eligible had an advanced solid tumor with no tumor-infiltrating lymphocytes.

This receptor was taken from a human donor with advanced metastatic prostate, ovarian, gallbladder or colorectal cancer (not recorded which). This table probably holds off-target reads from a library built for another chain. The chain carries TRBV5-1 and TRBJ2-2; D remains unclear. CDR3: CASTESGELFF. The CDR3 DNA reads TGCGCCAGCACGGAGTCCGGGGAGCTGTTTTTT.